This T cell receptor (beta chain) derives from a study of T cell repertoires in cytomegalovirus infection. Study-wide background: CMV epitopes used comprised recently identified HLA-C-restricted ones and well-studied HLA-B-restricted ones. It was the public TCR beta signatures that indicated both CMV infection and matching HLA type.

With respect to this clonotype: The antigen remains unidentified.

TCRdb called the reads again in MiXCR, with one record for every CDR3 protein. The sample consists of some 800,000 distinct CDR3 sequences, about 28% of them appearing once. Findings and limits, study-wide: Dominant in the ex vivo response were TCR beta clonotypes restricted by HLA-C and specific for CMV. Frequencies of public TCR beta families were cumulated, and this identified carriers of CMV plus the relevant HLA.

This CDR3 region has 15 residues. Germline values: CDR1 SGHRS, CDR2 YFSETQ. V was pared by 2 bases and J by 2 bases, with 13 bases between. The sample consisted of cultured CD8+ T cells from PBMCs, taken from culture after CMV antigen stimulation. The receptor's source is a human donor in good health (CMV status not recorded). Some clones in this sample may be carry-over from other donors' samples. This chain uses TRBV5-1 with TRBJ1-2, with D hard to call. Here the CDR3 DNA reads TGCGCCAGCAGCTTTTGGTCTGGCGAGAACTATGGCTACACCTTC. It encodes CASSFWSGENYGYTF. Using reference TRBV5-1 and TRBJ1-2 for the parts outside the CDR3, the full variable domain is KAGVTQTPRYLIKTRGQQVTLSCSPISGHRSVSWYQQTPGQGLQFLFEYFSETQRNKGNFPGRFSGRQFSNSRSEMNVSTLELGDSALYLCASSFWSGENYGYTFGSGTRLTVV.